These 28 T cell receptor beta chains were sequenced from one sample in a study of blood T cell repertoires in COVID-19. Produced via immunoSEQ multiplex PCR; TCRdb's table is partial and in-frame only. The table lists under 250,000 clones, approximately 80% of them singletons. Input material: peripheral blood. These receptors were collected from a human donor in a cohort sampled during active COVID-19.

The chain has TRBV18 and TRBJ2-1; the D gene is possibly TRBD1 (6 bases). The V and J ends lost 5 bases and 1 base respectively, with 9 bases between them. Germline V gene lookup returns CDR1 KGHSH and CDR2 LQKENI. This CDR3 spans 14 amino acids. This chain's CDR3 is CASSGTRSYNEQFF. The CDR3 nucleotides read TGTGCCAGCTCAGGGACACGATCCTACAATGAGCAGTTCTTC.

This chain uses TRBV28 with TRBJ2-1; D perhaps matches TRBD1 (6 bases). The germline CDR1 and CDR2 sequences are MDHEN and SYDVKM. The CDR3 consists of 15 residues. V shed 2 bases and J shed 6 bases, with 14 bases lying between them. The CDR3 is CASSLLDRPSNEQFF. In nucleotides, the CDR3 is TGTGCCAGCAGTTTACTGGACAGACCTAGCAATGAGCAGTTCTTC.

In this sample, this clone turned up once. The J gene is TRBJ1-2, the V gene TRBV7-2; 9 bases fit TRBD1. Germline CDR1 reads SGHTA; CDR2 reads FQGNSA. The CDR3 is 14 amino acids. J lost 4 bases, V lost 3 bases, and 3 bases had no gene match. CDR3 coding DNA: TGTGCCAGCAGCTTGACAGGGGGAGGCTATGGCTACACCTTC. Translation: CASSLTGGGYGYTF.

The chain carries TRBV28 and TRBJ1-4, with TRBD1 matching 7 bases. After removal of 4 bases from V and 4 bases from J, the junction contained 12 bases not matched to a gene. This CDR3 is built from 17 residues. Germline CDR1 reads MDHEN; CDR2 reads SYDVKM. The CDR3 nucleotides read TGTGCCAGCAGTTCTCGTGCCGGACAGGCCAGTAATGAAAAACTGTTTTTT. Protein sequence: CASSSRAGQASNEKLFF.

This chain joins TRBV24-1 and TRBJ2-7; 8 bases line up with TRBD1. The CDR3 length is 12 residues. Per the germline V gene, CDR1 is KGHDR and CDR2 is SFDVKD. The V gene end was trimmed by 6 bases and the J gene end by 6 bases; junction bases not matched to a gene: 3. This CDR3 is CATSPDRGEQYF. The CDR3 bases are TGTGCCACCAGTCCCGACAGGGGCGAGCAGTACTTC.

This clone appeared once. The genes are TRBV6-5 and TRBJ1-2; D remains unclear. The CDR3 loop spans 13 amino acids. V shed 7 bases and J shed 6 bases, with 15 bases lying between them. The germline CDR1 and CDR2 sequences are MNHEY and SVGAGI. CDR3 sequence reads: CASTGVALHGYTF. The DNA for the CDR3 is TGTGCCAGCACCGGGGTGGCGCTCCATGGCTACACCTTC.

This chain links TRBV6-6 with TRBJ1-1; D not resolved. Germline V CDR1 and CDR2: MNHNY, SVGAGI (reference sequence). This CDR3 spans 16 amino acids. V lost 0 bases and J 3 bases, leaving 14 bases between the germline ends. Written as DNA, the CDR3 is TGTGCCAGCAGTTACTCCCTCGCGGGAGCTGACACTGAAGCTTTCTTT. This codes for CASSYSLAGADTEAFF.

This chain connects TRBV6-5 to TRBJ2-7; D perhaps matches TRBD1 (6 bases). Germline loops: CDR1 MNHEY, CDR2 SVGAGI. This CDR3 is 14 amino acids long. V was cut by 7 bases and J by 6 bases, with 19 bases left in between. The CDR3 sequence is CASTKTGRPVEQYF. CDR3 nucleotide sequence: TGTGCCAGCACCAAGACAGGCCGCCCGGTCGAGCAGTACTTC.

J is TRBJ2-7 and V is TRBV10-1, with 8 nucleotides matching TRBD1. The trim removed 6 bases at V and 2 bases at J, leaving 3 bases unmatched. The CDR3 extends over 13 amino acids. Germline V gene lookup returns CDR1 WNHNN and CDR2 SYGVQD (reference sequence). The CDR3 reads CASSPQGAYEQYF. The CDR3, as DNA: TGCGCCAGCAGCCCACAGGGGGCCTACGAGCAGTACTTC.

The chain links TRBV7-2 to TRBJ1-2; 9 bases line up with TRBD1. V lost 2 bases and J lost 8; bases outside the gene matches: 9. This CDR3 is 15 amino acids long. Germline V gene sequence: CDR1 SGHTA, CDR2 FQGNSA. CDR3 in amino acids: CASSLYLTGGLGYTF. As DNA, the CDR3 is TGTGCCAGCAGCTTATATTTGACAGGGGGACTCGGCTACACCTTC.

The chain uses TRBV19 and TRBJ1-2, with TRBD1 identical over 9 bases. Germline CDR1 LNHDA, CDR2 SQIVND (reference sequence). The CDR3 length is 14 residues. V shed 7 bases and J 7 bases; nucleotides not matched to a gene: 10. In DNA, the CDR3 is TGTGCCAGTACGGCGGACAGGGGTCGGTCTGGCTACACCTTC. It yields the protein CASTADRGRSGYTF.

This clone was observed a few times. The chain is built from TRBV6-5 and TRBJ2-1, with unresolved D. CDR3 length equals 14 residues. V was shortened by 10 bases and J by 0 bases, with 13 bases between the two germline ends. Germline CDR1 and CDR2: MNHEY and SVGAGI. The CDR3 DNA sequence: TGTGCCATCACGGGTACACCCTCCTACAATGAGCAGTTCTTC. Translation gives CAITGTPSYNEQFF.

The chain joins TRBV11-3 to TRBJ2-7, with a tentative D call TRBD2 (6 bases). V was clipped by 1 base and J by 5 bases, with 9 bases between them. The CDR3 covers 13 residues. Germline V gives CDR1 SGHNT, CDR2 YENEEA. CDR3 residues: CASSLGSGNEQYF. The DNA of the CDR3 is TGTGCCAGCAGCTTAGGTAGCGGCAACGAGCAGTACTTC.

This rearrangement joins TRBV4-3 to TRBJ1-2, with D possibly matching TRBD1 (5 bases). CDR1 is LGHNA and CDR2 is YSLEER in the germline V gene. The germline V and J ends were trimmed by 0 bases and 8 bases, with 13 bases remaining between them. CDR3 length: 14 residues. The CDR3 here is CASSQDRGSWGYTF. The CDR3, as DNA: TGCGCCAGCAGCCAAGATAGGGGCAGTTGGGGCTACACCTTC.

The rearrangement joins TRBV28 to TRBJ2-7; no definite D call. The CDR3 totals 16 residues. Germline-derived CDR1 and CDR2 are MDHEN and SYDVKM. Deletions cut 2 bases from V and 0 bases from J, with 14 bases between. CDR3 DNA: TGTGCCAGCAGTTTACTCGCATCAGGATTCTCCTACGAGCAGTACTTC. Translating gives CASSLLASGFSYEQYF.

CDR3 protein: CASSLLDRDNYGYTF. The CDR3 DNA reads TGTGCCAGCAGTTTATTGGACAGGGATAACTATGGCTACACCTTC. This chain uses TRBV28 with TRBJ1-2; 8 bases fit TRBD1. Germline CDR1 is MDHEN and CDR2 is SYDVKM. The CDR3 has 15 amino acids. V lost 1 base to trimming and J lost 1 base; unmatched junction nucleotides: 2.

Of note for this clone: The same CDR3 also results from other DNA sequences found in this sample. The chain employs TRBV29-1 and TRBJ1-1, with 8 bases matching TRBD1. V trimming: 0 bases; J trimming: 5 bases; junction bases outside the gene matches: 8. The germline V gene has CDR1 SQVTM and CDR2 ANQGSEA. CDR3 size: 15 residues. The chain's CDR3 is CSVEDSGQGGTEAFF. The CDR3 DNA reads as TGCAGCGTTGAAGACTCAGGACAGGGAGGGACTGAAGCTTTCTTT.

This chain joins TRBV2 and TRBJ1-4; D is possibly TRBD1 (5 bases). V shed 4 bases and J shed 7 bases, with 13 bases lying between them. The CDR3 runs 14 residues. Germline V lookup: CDR1 SNHLY, CDR2 FYNNEI. The CDR3 is CASSVLQGSEKLFF. For the CDR3, the DNA is TGTGCCAGCAGTGTTTTGCAGGGAAGTGAAAAACTGTTTTTT.

This clone has a count of ten or more. This sequence joins TRBV6-5 and TRBJ1-4; D is possibly TRBD1 (6 bases). The CDR3 length is 14 residues. CDR1 MNHEY and CDR2 SVGAGI come from the germline V gene. Trimming pared 4 bases from V and 4 bases from J, leaving 10 bases between. CDR3 region: CASSFGQHNEKLFF. The CDR3 DNA is TGTGCCAGCAGTTTCGGACAGCATAATGAAAAACTGTTTTTT.

The CDR3 reads CSAGAGGGSKTDTQYF. The CDR3 bases are TGCAGCGCTGGGGCCGGTGGCGGGAGCAAAACAGATACGCAGTATTTT. The chain recombines TRBV29-1 with TRBJ2-3; the match to TRBD2 covers 7 bases. Per the germline V gene, CDR1 is SQVTM and CDR2 is ANQGSEA. V shed 7 bases, J shed 3 bases, and the junction held 16 bases outside the gene matches. CDR3 length: 16 residues.

With regard to this clone: One end of the junction is discordant with germline, which a read error may explain. V and J are TRBV5-4 and TRBJ1-1, with D tentatively TRBD1 (6 bases). CDR3 length: 15 residues. Germline CDR1 and CDR2: SGHNT and YYREEE (reference sequence). The CDR3 region is CANSSRTDWETEAFF. CDR3 bases: TGTGCCAACAGCAGCAGGACAGACTGGGAAACTGAAGCTTTCTTT.

The table lists this clone with a few counts. The CDR3 loop reads CASSYPVPKNTEAFF. The CDR3 DNA reads TGTGCCAGCAGCTACCCGGTCCCGAAGAACACTGAAGCTTTCTTT. The rearrangement uses TRBV7-9 and TRBJ1-1; D not certain. Between the trimmed V and J ends, which lost 4 bases and 1 base, there was a span of 13 bases. CDR3 length equals 15 residues. Germline V lookup: CDR1 SEHNR, CDR2 FQNEAQ (reference sequence).

The V gene is TRBV20-1, the J gene TRBJ2-2; weak D call: TRBD2 (5 bases). The CDR3 sequence is 14 residues long. The germline CDR1 and CDR2 sequences are DFQATT and SNEGSKA (reference sequence). V lost 3 bases to trimming and J lost 7 bases, with 15 bases between them. The CDR3 reads CSASSPGIGGELFF. The CDR3 DNA reads TGCAGTGCTAGTTCCCCCGGGATCGGCGGGGAGCTGTTTTTT.

This clone was counted between two and nine times. The V call is TRBV7-2, the J call TRBJ1-2; D may be TRBD1 (6 bases). Germline CDR1 SGHTA, CDR2 FQGNSA. CDR3 length: 15 residues. V was cut by 2 bases and J by 4 bases, with 14 bases left in between. The CDR3 sequence: CASSLRQALGYGYTF. CDR3 nucleotides: TGTGCCAGCAGCTTAAGACAGGCCCTTGGCTATGGCTACACCTTC.

This clone was seen a handful of times. The chain couples TRBV18 to TRBJ1-4, with D possibly TRBD1 on 5 matching bases. The V gene lost 3 bases and the J gene lost 7 bases, with 15 bases spanning the gap. CDR3 length: 15 residues. Per germline, CDR1 KGHSH and CDR2 LQKENI. The CDR3 loop reads CASSPDKGLFEKLFF. As DNA, the CDR3 is TGTGCCAGCTCACCGGACAAGGGTCTTTTTGAAAAACTGTTTTTT.

The chain combines TRBV3-1 (or the pseudogene TRBV3-2) with TRBJ1-2, with 9 positions matching TRBD1. Germline V CDR1 and CDR2: LGHDT, YNNKEL (reference sequence). The CDR3 spans 15 residues. V shed 5 bases and J 6 bases; nucleotides not matched to a gene: 10. The CDR3 DNA follows: TGTGCCAGCAGCTACAGACAGGGGGGCGATCATGGCTACACCTTC. Translation gives CASSYRQGGDHGYTF.

This chain joins TRBV28 and TRBJ2-1, with TRBD2 matching over 13 bases. Looked up from germline, CDR1 is MDHEN and CDR2 is SYDVKM. V lost 3 bases to trimming and J lost 10 bases; unmatched junction nucleotides: 12. This CDR3 has 17 amino acids. The CDR3 spells CASSFPSGLAGSTEQFF. The CDR3 DNA follows: TGTGCCAGCAGTTTCCCATCGGGACTAGCGGGATCAACGGAGCAGTTCTTC.

This chain connects TRBV4-1 to TRBJ1-5, with a possible D match to TRBD1 (5 bases). Germline CDR1 reads MGHRA; CDR2 reads YSYEKL. This CDR3 is built from 15 residues. Trimming shortened V by 3 bases and J by 3 bases, and 12 bases separated the two germline ends. Here the CDR3 reads CASSHDPGFNQPQHF. The CDR3 DNA reads TGCGCCAGCAGCCATGACCCAGGGTTCAATCAGCCCCAGCATTTT.